Presented here are 30 T cell receptor beta chains from one specimen sequenced in a study of cytomegalovirus exposure and HLA in healthy donors. Primers for the PCR totalled 60 Vbeta and 13 Jbeta. Profiling relied on immunoSEQ multiplex PCR, and the TCRdb table lists in-frame clones only, not all of them. The sample records about 160,000 clones, around three quarters being singletons. The source material was PBMCs. The source is a man aged 35 to 55 in good health and CMV-seronegative.

About this clone itself: The junction does not match germline at one end; this may be a read error. The chain couples TRBV7-9 to TRBJ2-1, with TRBD2 matching over 11 bases. CDR3 length: 13 residues. The germline CDR1 and CDR2 sequences are SEHNR and FQNEAQ (reference sequence). This CDR3 reads CSSRGLADNEQFF. CDR3 nucleotide sequence: TGTTCCAGCAGGGGACTAGCGGACAATGAGCAGTTCTTC.

The chain employs TRBV6-1 and TRBJ2-1; 8 bases align to TRBD2. Germline assignment: CDR1 MNHNS and CDR2 SASEGT. CDR3 length: 19 residues. The junction had 12 bases not matched to a gene; V was cut back by 2 bases and J by 0 bases. The CDR3 nucleotides read TGTGCCAGCAGTGAACTCGCGGGAGGCTCTTCGAGCTCCTACAATGAGCAGTTCTTC. Protein product: CASSELAGGSSSSYNEQFF.

With respect to this clone: At one end the junction does not follow the germline gene, possibly because of a read error. This sequence joins TRBV7-7 and TRBJ2-2; 11 positions match TRBD2. Germline V gene sequence: CDR1 SSHAT, CDR2 FNYEAQ (reference sequence). The CDR3 runs 18 residues. CDR3 residues: CASSSRGGLAANTGELFF. The CDR3, as DNA: TGTGCTAGCAGCTCCAGGGGGGGACTAGCGGCGAACACCGGGGAGCTGTTTTTT.

The chain employs TRBV6-5 and TRBJ2-6; D uncertain. This CDR3 comprises 15 residues. Germline V gene data show CDR1 as MNHEY and CDR2 as SVGAGI. Trimming took 1 base from V and 0 from J, leaving 4 bases between them. CDR3 in DNA: TGTGCCAGCAGTTACTTCCACTCTGGGGCCAACGTCCTGACTTTC. Its protein product is CASSYFHSGANVLTF.

This clone showed up just a few times. The identical CDR3 is also encoded by other nucleotide sequences in the sample. This chain uses TRBV5-1 with TRBJ2-7, with D possibly TRBD1 on 6 matching bases. Germline V CDR1 and CDR2: SGHRS, YFSETQ. The CDR3 runs to 13 residues. With 3 bases removed from V and 0 bases from J, the gap between germline ends came to 7 bases. DNA for the CDR3: TGCGCCAGCAGCTCGGACAGCTCCTACGAGCAGTACTTC. Translation: CASSSDSSYEQYF.

On this clone itself: Other DNA variants within this sample encode the same CDR3. The chain recombines TRBV5-1 with TRBJ2-1; D is possibly TRBD1 (6 bases). Trimming removed 2 bases at V and 3 bases at J, with 9 bases between. The CDR3 contains 14 residues. CDR1 is SGHRS and CDR2 is YFSETQ in the germline V gene. The CDR3 nucleotides read TGCGCCAGCAGCTTAGCAGGGGTCTACAATGAGCAGTTCTTC. This codes for CASSLAGVYNEQFF. The whole variable domain, remainder taken from reference TRBV5-1 and TRBJ2-1, is KAGVTQTPRYLIKTRGQQVTLSCSPISGHRSVSWYQQTPGQGLQFLFEYFSETQRNKGNFPGRFSGRQFSNSRSEMNVSTLELGDSALYLCASSLAGVYNEQFFGPGTRLTVL.

The chain links TRBV30 to TRBJ1-5; 7 nucleotides align to TRBD1. There are 13 residues in the CDR3. V trimming: 5 bases; J trimming: 4 bases; junction bases outside the gene matches: 5. The V gene's germline CDR1 is GTSNPN and CDR2 SVGIG (reference sequence). CDR3 bases: TGTGCCTGGGGGGGACAGTTTAATCAGCCCCAGCATTTT. Protein product: CAWGGQFNQPQHF. Full variable domain (rest looked up from reference TRBV30 and TRBJ1-5): SQTIHQWPATLVQPVGSPLSLECTVEGTSNPNLYWYRQAAGRGLQLLFYSVGIGQISSEVPQNLSASRPQDRQFILSSKKLLLSDSGFYLCAWGGQFNQPQHFGDGTRLSIL.

This clone was observed a single time. The rearrangement links TRBV19 to TRBJ2-7, with a possible D match to TRBD1 (6 bases). The CDR3 has 11 residues. V dropped 8 bases and J dropped 3 bases, with 8 bases sitting between them. Germline V CDR1 and CDR2: LNHDA, SQIVND (reference sequence). Here the CDR3 reads CASRRGYEQYF. CDR3 coding DNA: TGTGCCAGTCGCAGGGGCTACGAGCAGTACTTC.

The CDR3 spells CASSEQVDIYEQYF. The CDR3 DNA follows: TGTGCCAGCAGTGAACAAGTGGACATCTACGAGCAGTACTTC. This rearrangement joins TRBV25-1 to TRBJ2-7; possibly TRBD1 for D (5 bases). The V gene's germline CDR1 is MGHDK and CDR2 SYGVNS. Trimming cost V 2 bases and J 3 bases, with 11 bases left between them. This CDR3 comprises 14 residues.

The genes are TRBV6-5 and TRBJ2-7; no definite D call. This CDR3 contains 11 residues. V lost 6 bases and J lost 2, with 5 bases in between. CDR1 and CDR2 from the germline V gene are MNHEY and SVGAGI. In DNA form, the CDR3 reads TGTGCCAGCAGGCGGACCTACGAGCAGTACTTC. Its protein is CASRRTYEQYF.

V gene TRBV5-4 combines with J gene TRBJ1-1; D gene ambiguous. The CDR3 runs to 12 residues. The germline V gene has CDR1 SGHNT and CDR2 YYREEE (reference sequence). Trimming cost V 1 base and J 9 bases, with 10 bases left between them. CDR3 coding DNA: TGTGCCAGCAGCTTGTCGGGTGGTAAAGCTTTCTTT. It translates to CASSLSGGKAFF.

The count of this clone is one. The V call is TRBV4-1, the J call TRBJ2-1, with 16 bases matching TRBD2. Unmatched junction bases numbered 14, after V lost 3 bases and J lost 3 bases. There are 21 residues in the CDR3. Germline loops: CDR1 MGHRA, CDR2 YSYEKL. CDR3 nucleotide sequence: TGCGCCAGCAGCCACCCCTCTCAGGGACTAGCGGGAGGGTCCTACTACAATGAGCAGTTCTTC. This codes for CASSHPSQGLAGGSYYNEQFF.

This clone was seen only once. This chain joins TRBV7-8 and TRBJ1-2, with D hard to call. V dropped 1 base and J dropped 0 bases, with 6 bases sitting between them. Germline CDR1 SGHVS, CDR2 FQNEAQ. The length of the CDR3 is 14 residues. The CDR3 loop is CASSLDRTNYGYTF. DNA of the CDR3: TGTGCCAGCAGCTTAGACAGAACTAACTATGGCTACACCTTC.

The V and J genes are TRBV5-5 and TRBJ2-1, with D unresolved. Trimming took off 0 bases at V and 0 bases at J, with 13 bases between the two ends. In germline, CDR1 is SGHKS, CDR2 YYEKEE (reference sequence). This CDR3 is 17 amino acids long. The DNA of the CDR3 is TGTGCCAGCAGCTTGGGACGAGCGCCAAACTCCTACAATGAGCAGTTCTTC. This codes for CASSLGRAPNSYNEQFF. Full variable domain (remainder filled in from reference TRBV5-5 and TRBJ2-1): DAGVTQSPTHLIKTRGQQVTLRCSPISGHKSVSWYQQVLGQGPQFIFQYYEKEERGRGNFPDRFSARQFPNYSSELNVNALLLGDSALYLCASSLGRAPNSYNEQFFGPGTRLTVL.

The chain joins TRBV5-4 to TRBJ2-5; D ambiguous. The length of the CDR3 is 13 residues. Germline CDR1 and CDR2: SGHNT and YYREEE (reference sequence). V gave up 0 bases and J gave up 5 bases, with 8 bases separating them. Written as DNA, the CDR3 is TGTGCCAGCAGCTTGGACCGAGTTGAGACCCAGTACTTC. It is translated as CASSLDRVETQYF.

The chain carries TRBV16 and TRBJ2-5, with TRBD1 matching over 7 bases. The V segment lost 0 bases and the J segment 1 base; nucleotides outside the gene matches: 2. The CDR3 runs to 15 residues. The germline CDR1 and CDR2 sequences are KGHSY and FQNENV. The DNA for the CDR3 is TGTGCCAGCAGCCAATCCGGGACAGTCCAAGAGACCCAGTACTTC. Protein product: CASSQSGTVQETQYF.

This clone occurred a few times. The rearrangement uses TRBV5-3 and TRBJ2-3, with a tentative D call TRBD1 (5 bases). TRBV5-3 is noted as an ORF with a role that remains uncertain. Trimming stripped 4 bases from V and 6 bases from J, with 15 bases between. CDR3 length: 14 residues. The DNA of the CDR3 is TGTGCCAGAAGCGGGGCTATCCCCCGTGATACGCAGTATTTT. Amino acids: CARSGAIPRDTQYF.

The rearrangement joins TRBV28 to TRBJ1-6; TRBD1 is a possible D gene (5 bases). Germline CDR1 reads MDHEN; CDR2 reads SYDVKM. CDR3 length: 15 residues. The CDR3 reads CASLGAGLYNSPLHF. Written as DNA, the CDR3 is TGTGCAAGCCTGGGCGCAGGGTTGTATAATTCACCCCTCCACTTT.

The chain couples TRBV15 to TRBJ2-1; the D gene is possibly TRBD1 (6 bases). Trimming pared 0 bases from V and 6 bases from J, leaving 12 bases between. Germline CDR1 LNHNV, CDR2 YYDKDF (reference sequence). CDR3 length: 15 residues. Here the CDR3 reads CATSRELGATNEQFF. Written as DNA, the CDR3 is TGTGCCACCAGCAGAGAACTGGGGGCGACCAATGAGCAGTTCTTC.

The chain uses TRBV30 and TRBJ2-7; the match to TRBD1 covers 12 bases. V shed 3 bases and J 9 bases; nucleotides not matched to a gene: 12. The CDR3 runs to 15 residues. Germline assignment: CDR1 GTSNPN and CDR2 SVGIG (reference sequence). The CDR3 spells CAWRARGQGATTQYF. For the CDR3, the DNA is TGTGCCTGGAGAGCCCGGGGACAGGGGGCTACGACGCAGTACTTC.

The chain employs TRBV6-1 and TRBJ1-2, with D perhaps matching TRBD1 (5 bases). The CDR3 loop spans 11 amino acids. Germline assignment: CDR1 MNHNS and CDR2 SASEGT. V lost 3 bases and J 8 bases, leaving 7 bases between the germline ends. The CDR3 sequence is CASSEGQGYTF. As DNA, the CDR3 is TGTGCCAGCAGTGAGGGGCAGGGCTACACCTTC.

This clone was recorded once. The V gene is TRBV6-5, the J gene TRBJ1-2, with 9 positions matching TRBD1. This CDR3 contains 15 residues. Germline V gene sequence: CDR1 MNHEY, CDR2 SVGAGI. V shed 6 bases and J 8 bases; nucleotides not matched to a gene: 13. CDR3 region: CASRSSPGQGTGYTF. The CDR3 coding sequence is TGTGCCAGCAGGTCTTCCCCGGGACAGGGAACCGGCTACACCTTC.

This clone was seen a single time. The genes are TRBV19 and TRBJ2-1; 10 nucleotides align to TRBD2. The CDR3 is 17 amino acids. V lost 5 bases to trimming and J lost 4 bases; unmatched junction nucleotides: 11. CDR1 is LNHDA and CDR2 is SQIVND in the germline V gene (reference sequence). CDR3 amino acids: CASSRLAGEVQYNEQFF. The CDR3 DNA sequence: TGTGCCAGTAGTCGGCTAGCGGGAGAGGTACAGTACAATGAGCAGTTCTTC.

The chain combines TRBV27 with TRBJ2-1; 13 bases match TRBD2. From germline, CDR1 is MNHEY and CDR2 SMNVEV (reference sequence). This CDR3 is 16 amino acids long. V was pared by 4 bases and J by 5 bases, with 5 bases of the junction left unmatched. For the CDR3, the DNA is TGTGCCAGCAGTTCCCCACTAGCGGGAGGGCACAATGAGCAGTTCTTC. This sequence encodes CASSSPLAGGHNEQFF.

CDR3 protein: CASSLASGRVGEQFF. The CDR3 DNA reads TGTGCCAGCAGCTTAGCTAGCGGGAGGGTGGGTGAGCAGTTCTTC. The chain couples TRBV7-9 to TRBJ2-1, with TRBD2 identical over 11 bases. V lost 0 bases to trimming and J lost 9 bases; unmatched junction nucleotides: 4. The CDR3 consists of 15 residues. The germline V gene has CDR1 SEHNR and CDR2 FQNEAQ (reference sequence).

The rearrangement links TRBV5-1 to TRBJ2-7; D is possibly TRBD2 (6 bases). There are 15 residues in the CDR3. CDR1 and CDR2 (germline): SGHRS, YFSETQ. The V and J ends lost 0 bases and 4 bases respectively, with 14 bases between them. The CDR3 protein is CASSLDGGTLYEQYF. CDR3 sequence (DNA): TGCGCCAGCAGCTTGGATGGCGGGACCCTTTACGAGCAGTACTTC.

The chain couples TRBV4-1 to TRBJ1-1, with D hard to call. Germline-derived CDR1 and CDR2 are MGHRA and YSYEKL. The CDR3 is 13 amino acids. V gave up 4 bases and J gave up 4 bases, with 10 bases separating them. The CDR3 protein is CASSPPRSTEAFF. The DNA for the CDR3 is TGCGCCAGCAGCCCCCCACGGAGCACTGAAGCTTTCTTT.

This chain uses TRBV14 with TRBJ2-7; maybe TRBD1 (5 bases). The CDR3 has 15 amino acids. Germline CDR1 reads SGHDN; CDR2 reads FVKESK. Trimming took off 2 bases at V and 1 base at J, with 12 bases between the two ends. The DNA of the CDR3 is TGTGCCAGCAGCCAAAGCAAGACAGTTTCCTACGAGCAGTACTTC. It yields the protein CASSQSKTVSYEQYF.

This clone showed up just once. The rearrangement links TRBV2 to TRBJ2-7; unclear D gene. V lost 10 bases, J lost 0 bases, and 13 bases lay in between. Germline CDR1 is SNHLY and CDR2 is FYNNEI. The CDR3 sequence is 13 residues long. As DNA, the CDR3 is TGTGCCAATAGTGGTCTCGGCTCCTACGAGCAGTACTTC. Residues: CANSGLGSYEQYF. Supplemented by reference TRBV2 and TRBJ2-7, the full variable domain reads EPEVTQTPSHQVTQMGQEVILRCVPISNHLYFYWYRQILGQKVEFLVSFYNNEISEKSEIFDDQFSVERPDGSNFTLKIRSTKLEDSAMYFCANSGLGSYEQYFGPGTRLTVT.

This clone was detected only a few times. The chain employs TRBV28 and TRBJ1-5, with a weak D call TRBD1 (6 bases). The CDR3 is 15 residues long. Germline V gene sequence: CDR1 MDHEN, CDR2 SYDVKM. V was pared by 4 bases and J by 4 bases, with 14 bases between. The CDR3 DNA reads TGTGCCAGCAGTTCGAAGAGGGGGGGAAATCAGCCCCAGCATTTT. It is translated as CASSSKRGGNQPQHF.